The text below deals with one TCR beta chain. What it binds is unknown. Only CD45RO-negative cells positively selected for CCR7 counted as naive CD8 cells, so terminally differentiated effector memory CD45RA+ cells were excluded. Germline CDR1 is SEHNR and CDR2 is FQNEAQ (reference sequence). The ends lost 5 bases at V and 0 bases at J; junction bases unmatched: 11. The CDR3 is 19 residues long. These data come from a study of shared clonotypes between healthy human individuals. Study results and caveats: The study found 4.5% to 6% of naive CD4 clonotypes shared across a few donors.

Each sorted subset replicate got 200 ng genomic DNA, about 33,000 genomes. The data were produced by immunoSEQ multiplex PCR, yet TCRdb's version contains in-frame clones alone and is incomplete. The data hold millions of clones, with less than 95% observed a single time. Material: naive CD8+ T cells sorted from blood. The chain uses TRBV7-9 and TRBJ2-5, with TRBD2 identical over 14 bases. The sequence was obtained from a man between 18 and 35 years old in good health. CDR3 in amino acids: CASSNHGLAGGPYQETQYF. The CDR3 DNA reads as TGTGCCAGCAGCAACCATGGACTAGCGGGAGGCCCGTACCAAGAGACCCAGTACTTC.